A selection of T cell receptor beta chains follows, all from one sample in a study of cytomegalovirus exposure and HLA in healthy donors. Sequencing used immunoSEQ multiplex PCR; TCRdb keeps in-frame clones, though not all of them. The sample holds about 130,000 clones. The sequencing sample was made of PBMCs. All receptors come from a woman aged 40 to 49 in good health and CMV-seropositive. Both conserved end residues are part of each CDR3. A D gene is named only where the DNA matches it firmly.

CDR3 length	V gene	D gene	J gene	CDR3 DNA	CDR3 protein
16	TRBV29-1	TRBD1	TRBJ2-6	TGCAGCTCCCTTTGGACAGGGTCCTCTGGGGCCAACGTCCTGACTTTC	CSSLWTGSSGANVLTF
15	TRBV6-6	TRBD2	TRBJ2-5	TGTGCCAGCAGTCCACCGTGGGGGGGGCAAGAGACCCAGTACTTC	CASSPPWGGQETQYF
15	TRBV18	NA	TRBJ2-1	TGTGCCAGCTCACCAGCCGGTCAGAGAGGTGATGAGCAGTTCTTC	CASSPAGQRGDEQFF
16	TRBV27	TRBD1	TRBJ2-7	TGTGCCAGCAGTTTATCTATGAACAGGGGGCCGGACGAGCAGTACTTC	CASSLSMNRGPDEQYF
14	TRBV6-1	NA	TRBJ1-4	TGTGCCAGCACCCCGGGAGGGCCGGATGAAAAACTGTTTTTT	CASTPGGPDEKLFF
14	TRBV28	NA	TRBJ1-5	TGTGCCAGCAGTTTAGGACAAGTAAATCAGCCCCAGCATTTT	CASSLGQVNQPQHF
15	TRBV7-2	NA	TRBJ1-1	TGTGCCAGCAGCTTACTCACAGGGCAGAACACTGAAGCTTTCTTT	CASSLLTGQNTEAFF
16	TRBV5-1	NA	TRBJ2-3	TGCGCCAGCAGCGACGGACTTCTTGTCCTCACAGATACGCAGTATTTT	CASSDGLLVLTDTQYF
16	TRBV7-2	TRBD2	TRBJ2-5	TGTGCCAGCAGCACGAGACTAGCGGGAGGGCGAGAGACCCAGTACTTC	CASSTRLAGGRETQYF
12	TRBV23-1	TRBD1	TRBJ1-1	TGCGCCAGCAGTCAATCGTCAGGGGGAGCTTTCTTT	CASSQSSGGAFF
14	TRBV6-5	NA	TRBJ2-7	TGTGCCAGCAGTCAATACGCCCGGGGGAACGAGCAGTACTTC	CASSQYARGNEQYF
15	TRBV11-3	NA	TRBJ2-7	TGTGCCAGCAGCTTAGACGGCCTCCCAGGGGACGAGCAGTACTTC	CASSLDGLPGDEQYF
17	TRBV15	TRBD1	TRBJ1-2	TGTGCCACCAGCAGAGATCGGGATGGAGGGGGCCCGTATGGCTACACCTTC	CATSRDRDGGGPYGYTF
15	TRBV28	TRBD2	TRBJ2-1	TGTGCCAGCAGTTTCGGTCTAGCGGCCTACAATGAGCAGTTCTTC	CASSFGLAAYNEQFF
14	TRBV29-1	TRBD1	TRBJ1-3	TGCAGCGTTGGGTTAGGGGGCCTCGGAAACACCATATATTTT	CSVGLGGLGNTIYF
15	TRBV16	NA	TRBJ1-5	TGTGCCAGCAGCCAATCATGGGGGGGCAATCAGCCCCAGCATTTT	CASSQSWGGNQPQHF
17	TRBV19	TRBD1	TRBJ2-7	TGTGCCAGTAGTCAACCGGGACAGGGGGATTTTCTTGTCGAGCAGTACTTC	CASSQPGQGDFLVEQYF
15	TRBV7-2	NA	TRBJ1-1	TGTGCCAGCAGCAAAGGAGGGGATATGAACACTGAAGCTTTCTTT	CASSKGGDMNTEAFF
12	TRBV7-6	NA	TRBJ2-1	TGTGCCAGCAGCTCTTCGGTGAATGAGCAGTTCTTC	CASSSSVNEQFF
17	TRBV19	TRBD1	TRBJ1-3	TGTGCCAGTAGTATAATGGGCGGGACAGCCTCTGGAAACACCATATATTTT	CASSIMGGTASGNTIYF
16	TRBV7-9	TRBD1	TRBJ1-4	TGTGCCAGCAGTTCCCTCGCAGGACAGGGGAATGAAAAACTGTTTTTT	CASSSLAGQGNEKLFF
15	TRBV18	NA	TRBJ2-7	TGTGCCAGCTCATTACAGGGTGTTGCATCCTACGAGCAGTACTTC	CASSLQGVASYEQYF
16	TRBV7-9	TRBD2	TRBJ2-3	TGTGCCAGCAGTACCGGGACTAGCGGGAATACAGATACGCAGTATTTT	CASSTGTSGNTDTQYF